A single sample is the source of the 13 T cell receptor beta chains below, sequenced in a study of T cells after yellow fever vaccination. In TCRdb, the 5' RACE reads were re-called with MiXCR into one record per CDR3 protein. The repertoire holds under 400,000 distinct CDR3 sequences, with under 15% as singletons. This material consisted of CD4+ T cells sorted from PBMCs, taken 15 days after the yellow fever booster vaccination. Receptor source: a man between 18 and 35 years old who received the YFV17D yellow fever vaccine.

This chain links TRBV5-6 with TRBJ2-1; 9 positions match TRBD2. Germline trimming cut 9 bases from V and 1 base from J; bases unmatched to any gene: 29. This CDR3 region has 22 residues. The germline CDR1 and CDR2 sequences are SGHDT and YYEEEE. Written as DNA, the CDR3 is TGTGCCACCTCACAGCTTGGGTTCGAGGTTCGGCGGGGGGGATCGTCCTACAATGAGCAGTTCTTC. Translation gives CATSQLGFEVRRGGSSYNEQFF.

The V gene is TRBV7-9, the J gene TRBJ1-2; D might be TRBD1 (5 bases). The germline gives CDR1 SEHNR, CDR2 FQNEAQ (reference sequence). Trimming removed 1 base at V and 7 bases at J, with 10 bases between. The CDR3 is made up of 13 amino acids. The CDR3 DNA reads as TGTGCCAGCAGCTTAGGGCAGGGCCCTGGCTACACCTTC. This translates into CASSLGQGPGYTF.

This clonotype was detected a few times. The chain recombines TRBV10-3 with TRBJ2-7; D might be TRBD1 (6 bases). V was pared by 2 bases and J by 2 bases, with 7 bases between. Germline CDR1 ENHRY, CDR2 SYGVKD. The CDR3 has 13 amino acids. CDR3 sequence reads: CAISETGTYEQYV. The CDR3 DNA is TGTGCCATCAGTGAGACAGGGACCTACGAGCAGTACGTC.

Only a few counts were recorded for this clonotype. The chain combines TRBV6-5 with TRBJ2-5; TRBD1 is a possible D gene (6 bases). CDR3 length: 14 residues. V lost 2 bases to trimming and J lost 6 bases, with 13 bases between them. Germline values: CDR1 MNHEY, CDR2 SVGAGI. The CDR3 coding sequence is TGTGCCAGCAGTTACGGACAGATCTTAAAGACCCAGTACTTC. It codes for CASSYGQILKTQYF.

This clonotype was picked up a small number of times. The CDR3 coding sequence is TGTGCCAGCAGCCCGAGATCAAAGGGACCACACACAGATACGCAGTATTTT. Its translation is CASSPRSKGPHTDTQYF. This chain joins TRBV21-1 and TRBJ2-3; the table's D call of TRBD1 was not tested on the DNA. TRBV21-1 is recorded as a pseudogene. This CDR3 contains 17 residues.

This chain uses TRBV19 with TRBJ2-4, with no clear D. Germline lookup yields CDR1 LNHDA and CDR2 SQIVND (reference sequence). The CDR3 extends over 16 amino acids. V lost 3 bases and J lost 1, with 13 bases in between. The CDR3 sequence is CASSILVADAKNIQYF. CDR3 bases: TGTGCCAGTAGTATTCTGGTGGCCGATGCCAAAAACATTCAGTACTTC.

This clonotype has more than one count but fewer than ten. The chain recombines TRBV11-1 with TRBJ1-1, with 10 bases identical to TRBD1. The ends lost 1 base at V and 4 bases at J; junction bases unmatched: 6. The CDR3 is 16 residues long. Germline V gene sequence: CDR1 SGHAT, CDR2 FQDESV (reference sequence). Here the CDR3 reads CASSLGPGQGTTEAFF. The CDR3 bases are TGTGCCAGCAGCTTAGGGCCGGGACAGGGGACCACTGAAGCTTTCTTT.

The chain combines TRBV20-1 with TRBJ2-5; D is undetermined. From germline, CDR1 is DFQATT and CDR2 SNEGSKA (reference sequence). Trimming removed 4 bases from V and 5 bases from J, with 8 bases in between. This CDR3 comprises 11 residues. CDR3: CSANRVETQYF. Here the CDR3 DNA reads TGCAGTGCTAACCGAGTGGAGACCCAGTACTTC.

The rearrangement joins TRBV12-3 or TRBV12-4 to TRBJ1-1; no firm D call. The length of the CDR3 is 12 residues. The V gene lost 3 bases and the J gene lost 10 bases, with 12 bases spanning the gap. The CDR3 nucleotides are TGTGCCAGCAGTTTTGTGCGGGGAAGAGCTTTCTTT. This translates into CASSFVRGRAFF.

The V and J genes are TRBV6-6 and TRBJ1-1; the D gene is possibly TRBD1 (5 bases). The CDR3 loop spans 14 amino acids. Germline CDR1 and CDR2: MNHNY and SVGAGI (reference sequence). The V end lost 2 bases, the J end lost 1 base, and 8 bases lay between the germline ends. CDR3 loop: CASSYAGGNTEAFF. The CDR3 nucleotides read TGTGCCAGCAGTTACGCCGGGGGGAACACTGAAGCTTTCTTT.

This clonotype was detected ten times or more. The CDR3 coding sequence is TGTGCCAGCAGCCGGAGCTCCTACAATGAGCAGTTCTTC. As protein: CASSRSSYNEQFF. The rearrangement joins TRBV27 to TRBJ2-1; D is uncertain. This CDR3 region has 13 residues. From germline, CDR1 is MNHEY and CDR2 SMNVEV (reference sequence). V lost 6 bases to trimming and J lost 0 bases, with 6 bases between them.

This clonotype has more than one count but fewer than ten. The genes are TRBV4-3 and TRBJ2-3, with 8 bases that match TRBD1. After removal of 4 bases from V and 3 bases from J, the junction contained 3 bases not matched to a gene. CDR1 is LGHNA and CDR2 is YSLEER in the germline V gene. This CDR3 contains 14 residues. CDR3: CASSPTGATDTQYF. CDR3 DNA: TGCGCCAGCAGCCCGACAGGGGCTACAGATACGCAGTATTTT.

The gene calls are TRBV5-5 and TRBJ2-7, with TRBD1 matching 7 bases. CDR3 size: 14 residues. In germline, CDR1 is SGHKS, CDR2 YYEKEE (reference sequence). With V trimmed by 0 bases and J by 6 bases, 6 bases remained unmatched. CDR3 sequence reads: CASSLVGGDAEQYV. The DNA of the CDR3 is TGTGCCAGCAGCTTGGTAGGGGGCGATGCCGAGCAGTACGTC.